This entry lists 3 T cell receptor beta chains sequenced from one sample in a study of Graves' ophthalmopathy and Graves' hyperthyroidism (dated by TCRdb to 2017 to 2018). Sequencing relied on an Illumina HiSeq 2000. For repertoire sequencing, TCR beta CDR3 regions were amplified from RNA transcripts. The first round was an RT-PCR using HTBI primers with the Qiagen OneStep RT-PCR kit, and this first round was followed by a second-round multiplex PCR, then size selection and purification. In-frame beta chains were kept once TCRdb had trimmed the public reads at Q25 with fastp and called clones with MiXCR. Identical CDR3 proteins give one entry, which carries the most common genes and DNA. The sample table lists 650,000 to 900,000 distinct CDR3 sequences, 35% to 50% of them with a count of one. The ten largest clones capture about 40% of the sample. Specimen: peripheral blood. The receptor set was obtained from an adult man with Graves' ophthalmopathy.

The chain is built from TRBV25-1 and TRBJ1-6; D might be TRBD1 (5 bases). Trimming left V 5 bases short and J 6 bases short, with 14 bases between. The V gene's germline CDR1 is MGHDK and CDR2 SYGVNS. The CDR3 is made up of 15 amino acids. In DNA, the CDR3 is TGTGCCAGCAGTCGCAGGGTTGATGGTAATTCACCCCTCCACTTT. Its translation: CASSRRVDGNSPLHF. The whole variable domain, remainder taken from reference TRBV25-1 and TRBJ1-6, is EADIYQTPRYLVIGTGKKITLECSQTMGHDKMYWYQQDPGMELHLIHYSYGVNSTEKGDLSSESTVSRIRTEHFPLTLESARPSHTSQYLCASSRRVDGNSPLHFGNGTRLTVT.

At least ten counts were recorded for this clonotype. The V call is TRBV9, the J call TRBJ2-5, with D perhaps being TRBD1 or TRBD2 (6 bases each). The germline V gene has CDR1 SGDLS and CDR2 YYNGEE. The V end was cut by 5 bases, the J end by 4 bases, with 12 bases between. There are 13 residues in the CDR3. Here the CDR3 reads CASSVGGGETQYF. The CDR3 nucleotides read TGTGCCAGCAGTGTTGGAGGGGGAGAGACCCAGTACTTC.

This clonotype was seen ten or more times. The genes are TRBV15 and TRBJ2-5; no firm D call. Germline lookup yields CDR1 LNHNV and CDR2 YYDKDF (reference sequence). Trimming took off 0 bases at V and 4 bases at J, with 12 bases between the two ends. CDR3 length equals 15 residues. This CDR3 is CATSRDRVDRETQYF. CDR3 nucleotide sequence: TGTGCCACCAGCAGAGATCGGGTAGACCGAGAGACCCAGTACTTC.